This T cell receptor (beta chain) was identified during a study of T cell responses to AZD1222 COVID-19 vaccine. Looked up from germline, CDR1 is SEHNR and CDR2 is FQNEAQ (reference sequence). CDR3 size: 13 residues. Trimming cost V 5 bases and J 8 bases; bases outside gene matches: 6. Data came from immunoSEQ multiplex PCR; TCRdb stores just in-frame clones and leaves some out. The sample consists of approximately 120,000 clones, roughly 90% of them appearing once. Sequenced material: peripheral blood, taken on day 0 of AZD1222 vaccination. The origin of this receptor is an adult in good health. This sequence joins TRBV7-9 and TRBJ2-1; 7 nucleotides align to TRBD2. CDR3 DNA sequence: TGTGCCAGCAGCCCATCGACTAGCCATGAGCAGTTCTTC. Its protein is CASSPSTSHEQFF.